The 3 T cell receptor beta chains below all came from one sample that was sequenced in a study of cytomegalovirus exposure and HLA in healthy donors. With 60 Vbeta and 13 Jbeta primers, the PCR was carried out. The method was immunoSEQ multiplex PCR; TCRdb's version includes in-frame clones alone and lacks a portion of them. The sample contains under 200,000 clones, around four fifths of which appear only once. The sequenced sample was PBMCs. These receptors were collected from a male donor in good health and CMV-seropositive.

The V and J genes are TRBV28 and TRBJ2-7; D gene unclear. The CDR3 contains 12 residues. In germline, CDR1 is MDHEN, CDR2 SYDVKM. The V end lost 6 bases, the J end lost 1 base, and 7 bases lay between the germline ends. CDR3 amino acids: CASRSRSYEQYF. In nucleotides, the CDR3 is TGTGCCAGCAGGTCACGGTCCTACGAGCAGTACTTC.

This clone was counted a few times. The rearrangement links TRBV4-2 to TRBJ2-5; 7 bases line up with TRBD1. The J call may be wrong; the DNA end is better matched by TRBJ2-7. Per germline, CDR1 LGHNA and CDR2 YNFKEQ. The CDR3 sequence is 17 residues long. CDR3 DNA sequence: TGTGCCAGCAGCCCAAACCACCTTACAGGGGCGACCTACGAGCAGTACTTC. Translation gives CASSPNHLTGATYEQYF.

The chain couples TRBV30 to TRBJ1-2, with D tentatively TRBD1 (5 bases). CDR1 and CDR2 (germline): GTSNPN, SVGIG (reference sequence). The CDR3 runs to 18 residues. V lost 1 base and J lost 1, with 22 bases in between. CDR3 sequence (DNA): TGTGCCTGGAGTGGCTCTACATTAGACGGGGGTTATAACTATGGCTACACCTTC. Protein: CAWSGSTLDGGYNYGYTF.